These 9 T cell receptor beta chains were all obtained from the same sample, sequenced in a study of response to subunit inactivated influenza vaccine. Each CDR3 protein gets one entry after TCRdb re-called the RT-PCR reads with MiXCR. Seen here are about 540,000 distinct CDR3 sequences, 20% to 25% observed once, and the top ten hold 2.8%. This same sample was also taken into another study, of T cells expressing NK-cell markers. As that report states: The authors made TCR beta cDNA libraries by 5'RACE template switching. This switching added a universal primer site and UMIs.

The sample in question was CD4+ T cells sorted from PBMCs, obtained about 13 days after vaccination. All receptors derive from a man in his fifties or sixties who received an inactivated influenza vaccine.

The genes are TRBV3-1 and TRBJ2-5; no definite D call. The CDR3 contains 14 residues. Trimming cost V 1 base and J 4 bases, with 10 bases left between them. CDR1 and CDR2 from the germline V gene are LGHDT and YNNKEL (reference sequence). The DNA for the CDR3 is TGTGCCAGCAGCCAAGTAGTCTGGGGAGAGACCCAGTACTTC. The encoded protein is CASSQVVWGETQYF.

This clonotype was found a few times. The chain has TRBV5-1 and TRBJ2-2; D tentatively reads TRBD1 or TRBD2 (5 bases each). The CDR3 totals 14 residues. Germline CDR1 SGHRS, CDR2 YFSETQ. Deletions cut 6 bases from V and 5 bases from J, with 14 bases between. CDR3 protein: CASTETWGTGELFF. The CDR3 coding sequence is TGCGCCAGCACGGAGACATGGGGGACCGGGGAGCTGTTTTTT.

The chain joins TRBV5-1 to TRBJ1-6, with D uncertain. The CDR3 is made up of 15 amino acids. Trimming removed 4 bases from V and 0 bases from J, with 8 bases in between. CDR1 and CDR2 from the germline V gene are SGHRS and YFSETQ. Here the CDR3 reads CASSMQSSYNSPLHF. The CDR3 DNA reads as TGCGCCAGCAGCATGCAGAGCTCCTATAATTCACCCCTCCACTTT.

The chain uses TRBV4-3 and TRBJ2-2, with a tentative D call TRBD2 (6 bases). The CDR3 is 17 amino acids. Trimming pared 0 bases from V and 1 base from J, leaving 12 bases between. Germline loops: CDR1 LGHNA, CDR2 YSLEER. The CDR3 sequence is CASSQEFTRGNTGELFF. DNA for the CDR3: TGCGCCAGCAGCCAAGAATTTACGCGGGGGAACACCGGGGAGCTGTTTTTT.

The chain joins TRBV20-1 to TRBJ1-2; D may be TRBD1 (5 bases). CDR1 DFQATT and CDR2 SNEGSKA come from the germline V gene (reference sequence). The length of the CDR3 is 13 residues. Between the trimmed V and J ends, which lost 6 bases and 4 bases, there was a span of 15 bases. As DNA, the CDR3 is TGCAGTGCCGATAAGGGACGGAGCTATGGCTACACCTTC. Residues: CSADKGRSYGYTF.

The chain's CDR3 is CASSQDRWGGGNTIYF. CDR3 DNA sequence: TGCGCCAGCAGCCAAGATCGCTGGGGTGGTGGAAACACCATATATTTT. The chain uses TRBV4-3 and TRBJ1-3; D gene ambiguous. Germline-derived CDR1 and CDR2 are LGHNA and YSLEER. The CDR3 has 16 amino acids. The ends were cut back, 0 bases at V and 3 bases at J, with 12 bases in the middle.

This clonotype appeared a few times. The chain has TRBV3-1 and TRBJ2-6; D remains ambiguous. Trimming removed 3 bases at V and 0 bases at J, with 15 bases between. The CDR3 has 18 amino acids. From germline, CDR1 is LGHDT and CDR2 YNNKEL (reference sequence). The CDR3 loop reads CASSQATALISGANVLTF. CDR3 bases: TGTGCCAGCAGCCAGGCCACCGCCCTGATCTCTGGGGCCAACGTCCTGACTTTC.

This clonotype was seen a handful of times. The CDR3 nucleotides read TGTGCCAGTGGAAGGACTAGCGGGTTATACAATGAGCAGTTCTTC. Amino acids: CASGRTSGLYNEQFF. V gene TRBV19 combines with J gene TRBJ2-1, with 11 nucleotides matching TRBD2. The V gene end was trimmed by 8 bases and the J gene end by 4 bases; junction bases not matched to a gene: 7. The CDR3 sequence is 15 residues long. Germline V gene data show CDR1 as LNHDA and CDR2 as SQIVND (reference sequence).

The chain links TRBV20-1 to TRBJ2-3; 7 bases line up with TRBD2. J was trimmed by 3 bases and V by 0 bases; bases with no gene match: 9. The CDR3 covers 16 residues. Germline values: CDR1 DFQATT, CDR2 SNEGSKA (reference sequence). CDR3 bases: TGCAGTGCTAGAGACGTCGCGGGAGTTGGGACAGATACGCAGTATTTT. As protein: CSARDVAGVGTDTQYF.